This T cell receptor (beta chain) was identified in a study of blood T cell repertoires in COVID-19 (dated by TCRdb to between 2020 and 2021). Notes on the research overall: Collaborator samples came from the United States, Italy and Spain and covered acute and convalescent phases of COVID-19. The material from the prospective study consisted of cDNA or gDNA derived from T cells, B-cell-depleted T cells, or PBMCs. Subjects who had been exposed to COVID-19, were actively infected with it, or had recovered from it provided the deeply sampled blood TCRbeta repertoires that made up the dataset. The repertoires were released in a freely available public database meant as a resource for research on the immune response to SARS-CoV-2. Samples came from the ongoing ImmuneRACE study (first 160 participants) plus 1,254 subjects from 6 global collaborators. A de-identified subject ID, COVID-19 status, age in years and sex were almost always included in the sample metadata. Where available, HLA class I and class II types were obtained from metadata supplied by the sample provider rather than from assay-based typing. The paper's findings and limits, for the study overall: The amount of clinical and demographic metadata varied by source and participant and was provided uncurated.

This clone is a singleton in its sample. Which antigen it targets is not known. Base quality data are lacking; no much larger clone is found one base away. The CDR3 covers 14 residues, taking in both the cysteine and the phenylalanine. Only the CDR3 DNA is retained, 42 bases long and in frame from the first base. After removal of 6 bases from V and 1 base from J, the junction retains 5 bases not matched to a gene. For CDR1 and CDR2, the germline V gene (reference sequence) lists LNHDA and SQIVND. Whole blood was collected in K2EDTA tubes by collaborating institutions according to the institutions' own protocols. For TCRbeta analysis, collaborator samples were shipped as frozen whole blood, as isolated PBMCs, or as DNA extracted from either sample type. TCRbeta CDR3 regions were amplified from genomic DNA using the immunoSEQ Assay, a bias-controlled multiplex PCR. The published analysis was carried out like this. Nucleated cell counts per sample were estimated from amplification of reference gene primers within the assay. Sequence reads were collapsed and filtered to measure the absolute abundance of every unique TCRbeta CDR3 rearrangement. For each sample, productive Simpson clonality was calculated as the square root of Simpson's diversity index across productive rearrangements. TCRdb holds this immuneACCESS table with in-frame rearrangements only. Some clones are missing; in checked studies, unresolved V genes explain under half, and the rest has no known cause. V, J and clone size are those of that table, while D and trimming were read from the DNA. For this sample the table gives about 170,000 clones, of which about 85% were detected only once. 25% to 30% of the sample goes to the ten largest clones.

Input material: peripheral blood. The rearrangement combines TRBV19 with TRBJ2-5, with 7 bases matching TRBD1. The TCR was taken from a man in his sixties with acute or convalescent COVID-19. The CDR3 in this case is CASRINRGQETQYF. The DNA sequence is TGTGCCAGTAGGATTAACAGGGGCCAAGAGACCCAGTACTTC.